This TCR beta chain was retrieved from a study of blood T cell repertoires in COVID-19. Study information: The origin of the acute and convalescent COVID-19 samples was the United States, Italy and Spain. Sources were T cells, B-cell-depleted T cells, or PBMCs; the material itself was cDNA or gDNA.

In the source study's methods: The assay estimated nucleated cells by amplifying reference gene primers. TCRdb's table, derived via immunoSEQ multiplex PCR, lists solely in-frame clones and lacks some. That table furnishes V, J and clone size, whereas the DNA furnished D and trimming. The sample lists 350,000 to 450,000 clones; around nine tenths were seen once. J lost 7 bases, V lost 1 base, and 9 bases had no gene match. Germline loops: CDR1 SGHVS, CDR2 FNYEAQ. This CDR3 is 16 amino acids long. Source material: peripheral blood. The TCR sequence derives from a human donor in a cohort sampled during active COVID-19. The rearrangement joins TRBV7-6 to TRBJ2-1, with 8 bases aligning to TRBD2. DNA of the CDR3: TGTGCCAGCAGCTTAGGTGCGGGGGGAATAAGGAATGAGCAGTTCTTC. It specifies CASSLGAGGIRNEQFF. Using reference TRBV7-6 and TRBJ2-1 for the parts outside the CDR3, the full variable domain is GAGVSQSPRYKVTKRGQDVALRCDPISGHVSLYWYRQALGQGPEFLTYFNYEAQQDKSGLPNDRFSAERPEGSISTLTIQRTEQRDSAMYRCASSLGAGGIRNEQFFGPGTRLTVL.